This T cell receptor beta chain was captured in a study of memory CD4+ T cells and cytomegalovirus serostatus. About the research overall: Of the healthy Belgian adults, 9 were CMV seropositive and 20 to 25 seronegative.

Study outcomes and limitations: Median bootstrapped AUC for CMV status was approximately 0.94 originally, approximately 0.91 US-trained.

Single viable CD3+CD4+CD8-CD45RO+ cells were sorted as the memory CD4+ T cells. CD4+ T cells were isolated by positive magnetic selection. V gave up 4 bases and J gave up 7 bases; unmatched junction bases: 9. CDR1 is SGHNT and CDR2 is YYREEE in the germline V gene (reference sequence). There are 15 residues in the CDR3. Comments on this clone: The antigen remains undetermined.

The repertoire was sequenced with immunoSEQ multiplex PCR; TCRdb's copy has only in-frame clones and lacks some. The sample shows 35,000 to 45,000 clones, about 79% of them seen only once. The sample was memory CD4+ T cells from blood. The receptor's source is an adult in good health and CMV-seronegative. The rearrangement uses TRBV5-4 and TRBJ1-2; 11 positions agree with TRBD1. The CDR3, as DNA: TGTGCCAGCAGCCTGGACAGGGGGCGAGTATCTGGCTACACCTTC. It is translated as CASSLDRGRVSGYTF.